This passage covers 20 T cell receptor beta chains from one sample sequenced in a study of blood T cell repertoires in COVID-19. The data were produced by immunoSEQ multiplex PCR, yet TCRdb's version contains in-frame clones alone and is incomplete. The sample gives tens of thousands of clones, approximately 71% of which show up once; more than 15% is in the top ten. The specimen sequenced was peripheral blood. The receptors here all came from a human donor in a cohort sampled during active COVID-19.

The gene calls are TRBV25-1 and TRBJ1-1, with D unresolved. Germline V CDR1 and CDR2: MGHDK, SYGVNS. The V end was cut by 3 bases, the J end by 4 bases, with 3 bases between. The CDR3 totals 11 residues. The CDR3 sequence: CASSDGTEAFF. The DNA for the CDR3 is TGTGCCAGCAGTGACGGCACTGAAGCTTTCTTT.

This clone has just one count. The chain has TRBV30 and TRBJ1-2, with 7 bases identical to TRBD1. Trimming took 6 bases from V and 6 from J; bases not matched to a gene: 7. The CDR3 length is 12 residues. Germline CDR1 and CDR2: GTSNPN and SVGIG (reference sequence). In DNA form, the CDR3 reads TGTGCCTGCATCGACAGGGTCCATGGCTACACCTTC. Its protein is CACIDRVHGYTF.

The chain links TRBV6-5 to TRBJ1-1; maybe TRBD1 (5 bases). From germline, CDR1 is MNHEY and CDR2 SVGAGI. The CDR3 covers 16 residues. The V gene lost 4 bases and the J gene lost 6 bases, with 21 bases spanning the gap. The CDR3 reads CASSSGGGFPSAEAFF. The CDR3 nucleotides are TGTGCCAGCAGTTCGGGGGGGGGATTTCCCAGCGCTGAAGCTTTCTTT.

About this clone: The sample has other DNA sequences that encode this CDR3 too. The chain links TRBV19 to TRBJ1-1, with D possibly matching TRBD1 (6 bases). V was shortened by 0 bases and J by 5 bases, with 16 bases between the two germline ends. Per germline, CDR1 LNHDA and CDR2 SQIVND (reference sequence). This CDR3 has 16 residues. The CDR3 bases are TGTGCCAGTAGTATAGAGATCTGGACAGCAGGGACTGAAGCTTTCTTT. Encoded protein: CASSIEIWTAGTEAFF.

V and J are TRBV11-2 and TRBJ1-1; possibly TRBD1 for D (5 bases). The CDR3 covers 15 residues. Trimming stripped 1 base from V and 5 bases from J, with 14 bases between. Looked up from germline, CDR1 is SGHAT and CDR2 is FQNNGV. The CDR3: CASSLGTGVLTEAFF. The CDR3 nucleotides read TGTGCCAGCAGCTTAGGAACGGGGGTGCTTACTGAAGCTTTCTTT.

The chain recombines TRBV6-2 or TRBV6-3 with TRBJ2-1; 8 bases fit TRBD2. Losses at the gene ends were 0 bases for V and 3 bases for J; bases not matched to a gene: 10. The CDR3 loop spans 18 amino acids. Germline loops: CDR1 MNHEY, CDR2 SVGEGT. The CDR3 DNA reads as TGTGCCAGCAGTTACTCCACCCGAGCGGGGGCTTTCTACAATGAGCAGTTCTTC. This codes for CASSYSTRAGAFYNEQFF.

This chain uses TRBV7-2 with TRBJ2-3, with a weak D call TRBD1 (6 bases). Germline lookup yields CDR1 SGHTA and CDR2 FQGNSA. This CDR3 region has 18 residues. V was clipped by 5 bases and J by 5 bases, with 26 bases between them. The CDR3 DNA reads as TGTGCCAGCAGCCAACTGGGTGTTACAGGGATTGGAAAAGATACGCAGTATTTT. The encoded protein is CASSQLGVTGIGKDTQYF.

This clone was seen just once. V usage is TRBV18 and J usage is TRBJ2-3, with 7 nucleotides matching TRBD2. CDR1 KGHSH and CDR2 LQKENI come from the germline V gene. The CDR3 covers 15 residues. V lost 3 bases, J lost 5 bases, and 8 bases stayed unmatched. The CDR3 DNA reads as TGTGCCAGCTCACCGCCGGGGAGGGTCGGAGATACGCAGTATTTT. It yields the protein CASSPPGRVGDTQYF.

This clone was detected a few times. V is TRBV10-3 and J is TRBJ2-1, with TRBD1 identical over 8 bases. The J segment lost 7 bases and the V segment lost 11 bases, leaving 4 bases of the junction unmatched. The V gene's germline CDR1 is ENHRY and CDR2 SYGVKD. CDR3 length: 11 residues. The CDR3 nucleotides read TGTGCCTCCACAGGGGGAAATGAGCAGTTCTTC. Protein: CASTGGNEQFF.

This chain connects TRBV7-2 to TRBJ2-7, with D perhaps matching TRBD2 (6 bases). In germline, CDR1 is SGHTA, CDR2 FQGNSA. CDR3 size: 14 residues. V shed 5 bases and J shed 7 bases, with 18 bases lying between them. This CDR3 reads CASSGYSGNGEQYF. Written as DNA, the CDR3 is TGTGCCAGCAGCGGCTATAGCGGAAATGGGGAGCAGTACTTC. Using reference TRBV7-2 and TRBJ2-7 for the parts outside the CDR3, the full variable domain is GAGVSQSPSNKVTEKGKDVELRCDPISGHTALYWYRQSLGQGLEFLIYFQGNSAPDKSGLPSDRFSAERTGGSVSTLTIQRTQQEDSAVYLCASSGYSGNGEQYFGPGTRLTVT.

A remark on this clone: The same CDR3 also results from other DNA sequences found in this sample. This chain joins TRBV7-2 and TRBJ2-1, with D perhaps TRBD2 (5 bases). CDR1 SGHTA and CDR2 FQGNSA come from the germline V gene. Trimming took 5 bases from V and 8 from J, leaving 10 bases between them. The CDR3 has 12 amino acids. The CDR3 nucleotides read TGTGCCAGCAGCCGAACTAGGGATGAGCAGTTCTTC. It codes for CASSRTRDEQFF. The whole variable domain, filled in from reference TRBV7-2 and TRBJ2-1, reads GAGVSQSPSNKVTEKGKDVELRCDPISGHTALYWYRQSLGQGLEFLIYFQGNSAPDKSGLPSDRFSAERTGGSVSTLTIQRTQQEDSAVYLCASSRTRDEQFFGPGTRLTVL.

CDR3 protein: CATRTMGGAMDEQYF. The CDR3 DNA reads as TGTGCCACCAGGACCATGGGGGGGGCGATGGACGAGCAGTACTTC. V usage is TRBV15 and J usage is TRBJ2-7; D possibly corresponds to TRBD2 (7 bases). CDR1 LNHNV and CDR2 YYDKDF come from the germline V gene (reference sequence). The CDR3 totals 15 residues. Trimming removed 6 bases at V and 5 bases at J, with 20 bases between.

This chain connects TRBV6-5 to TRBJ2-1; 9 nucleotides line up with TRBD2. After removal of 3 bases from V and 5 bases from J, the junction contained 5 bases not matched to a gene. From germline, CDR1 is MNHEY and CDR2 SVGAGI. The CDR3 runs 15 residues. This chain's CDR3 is CASSYTASGDNEQFF. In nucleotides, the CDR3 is TGTGCCAGCAGTTATACGGCTAGCGGGGACAATGAGCAGTTCTTC.

The CDR3 spells CASSPTPGTGSGYTF. The CDR3 region has the DNA TGTGCCAGCAGCCCCACCCCCGGGACAGGGAGTGGCTACACCTTC. The chain combines TRBV3-1 (or the pseudogene TRBV3-2) with TRBJ1-2, with TRBD1 matching over 9 bases. This CDR3 has 15 residues. V lost 4 bases, J lost 7 bases, and 10 bases stayed unmatched. CDR1 LGHDT and CDR2 YNNKEL come from the germline V gene (reference sequence).

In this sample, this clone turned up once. The CDR3 DNA follows: TGCGCCAGCAGTCAAAGACAGGGGGGGAATTCACCCCTCCACTTT. This sequence encodes CASSQRQGGNSPLHF. The chain employs TRBV23-1 and TRBJ1-6, with 9 nucleotides matching TRBD1. TRBV23-1 is reported as an ORF; its role is uncertain. This CDR3 is built from 15 residues. Unmatched junction bases numbered 3, after V lost 2 bases and J lost 7 bases.

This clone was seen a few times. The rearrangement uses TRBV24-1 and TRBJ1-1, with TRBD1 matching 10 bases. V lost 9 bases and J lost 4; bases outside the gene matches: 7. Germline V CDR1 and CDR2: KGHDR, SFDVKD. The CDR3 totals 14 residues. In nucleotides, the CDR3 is TGTGCCACCCAGCCGGGACAGGGGACCACTGAAGCTTTCTTT. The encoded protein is CATQPGQGTTEAFF.

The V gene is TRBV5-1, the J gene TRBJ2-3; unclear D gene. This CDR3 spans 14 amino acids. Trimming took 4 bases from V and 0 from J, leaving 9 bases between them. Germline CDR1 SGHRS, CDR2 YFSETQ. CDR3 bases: TGCGCCAGCAGCGGTCAGGCTAGCACAGATACGCAGTATTTT. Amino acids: CASSGQASTDTQYF.

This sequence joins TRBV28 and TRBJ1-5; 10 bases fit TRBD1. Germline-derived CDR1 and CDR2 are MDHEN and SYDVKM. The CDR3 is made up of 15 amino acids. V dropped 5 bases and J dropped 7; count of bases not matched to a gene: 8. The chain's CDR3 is CASSLRDRGRQPQHF. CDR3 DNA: TGTGCCAGCAGTCTCCGGGACAGGGGCCGGCAGCCCCAGCATTTT. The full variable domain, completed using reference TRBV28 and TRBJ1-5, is DVKVTQSSRYLVKRTGEKVFLECVQDMDHENMFWYRQDPGLGLRLIYFSYDVKMKEKGDIPEGYSVSREKKERFSLILESASTNQTSMYLCASSLRDRGRQPQHFGDGTRLSIL.

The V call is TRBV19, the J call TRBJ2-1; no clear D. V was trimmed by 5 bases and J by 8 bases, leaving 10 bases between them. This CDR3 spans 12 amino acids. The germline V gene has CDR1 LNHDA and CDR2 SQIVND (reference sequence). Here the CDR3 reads CASSSRLDEQFF. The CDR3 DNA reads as TGTGCCAGTAGTTCTCGACTGGATGAGCAGTTCTTC.

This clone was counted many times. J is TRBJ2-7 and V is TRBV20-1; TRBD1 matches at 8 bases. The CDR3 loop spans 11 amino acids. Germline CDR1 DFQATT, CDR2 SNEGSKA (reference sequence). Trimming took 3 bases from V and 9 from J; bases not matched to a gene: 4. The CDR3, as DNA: TGCAGTGCTAGCCGACAGGGGACGCAGTACTTC. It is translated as CSASRQGTQYF.